The 9 T cell receptor beta chains given below trace back to one sample, sequenced in a study of Ad26.COV2.S vaccination and SARS-CoV-2 variants. Generated by immunoSEQ multiplex PCR, the TCRdb table keeps only in-frame clones and is missing some. The sample carries about 410,000 clones, about 88% recorded once. Sample treatment: 19 received Ad26.COV2.S at low or high dose, single or two shots; 5 received placebo; per-sample allocation not given. The investigators took samples on day 63 after the first vaccine or placebo injection. The sequences come from peripheral blood, collected in a trial of Ad26.COV2.S vaccine versus placebo. Every receptor here comes from a person aged 18-65 years who received the Ad26.COV2.S COVID-19 vaccine or a placebo.

On this clone: The same CDR3 also results from other DNA sequences found in this sample. The chain is built from TRBV7-2 and TRBJ2-7, with D possibly matching TRBD2 (6 bases). V shed 3 bases and J shed 1 base, with 7 bases lying between them. The CDR3 has 13 amino acids. The V gene's germline CDR1 is SGHTA and CDR2 FQGNSA. The CDR3 DNA reads TGTGCCAGCAGCTTCGGGGGATCCTACGAGCAGTACTTC. Protein: CASSFGGSYEQYF.

V usage is TRBV28 and J usage is TRBJ2-7; no firm D call. The V end was cut by 7 bases, the J end by 12 bases, with 16 bases between. CDR1 MDHEN and CDR2 SYDVKM come from the germline V gene. This CDR3 comprises 11 residues. Written as DNA, the CDR3 is TGTGCCAGCACCTCCATGGGGTTTCCGTACTTC. Translated: CASTSMGFPYF.

The chain employs TRBV14 and TRBJ2-7; unclear D gene. CDR1 SGHDN and CDR2 FVKESK come from the germline V gene. With 1 base removed from V and 2 bases from J, the gap between germline ends came to 3 bases. This CDR3 has 12 amino acids. CDR3 DNA sequence: TGTGCCAGCAGCCAAGTCCCCTACGAGCAGTACTTC. Translation: CASSQVPYEQYF.

V gene TRBV30 combines with J gene TRBJ1-5; D possibly corresponds to TRBD1 (5 bases). The germline gives CDR1 GTSNPN, CDR2 SVGIG (reference sequence). The CDR3 totals 13 residues. The V end lost 0 bases, the J end lost 7 bases, and 10 bases lay between the germline ends. The CDR3 region is CAWSVRGGQPQHF. The CDR3 coding sequence is TGTGCCTGGAGTGTACGGGGGGGGCAGCCCCAGCATTTT.

The J gene is TRBJ1-2, the V gene TRBV5-1; 10 bases are a match to TRBD1. Germline CDR1 and CDR2: SGHRS and YFSETQ. V shed 4 bases and J 6 bases; nucleotides not matched to a gene: 9. The CDR3 consists of 15 residues. CDR3 DNA: TGCGCCAGCAGCGTTCAGACAGGGGGCGCGGATGGCTACACCTTC. Amino acid sequence: CASSVQTGGADGYTF. Based on the CDR3 plus reference TRBV5-1 and TRBJ1-2, the full variable domain is KAGVTQTPRYLIKTRGQQVTLSCSPISGHRSVSWYQQTPGQGLQFLFEYFSETQRNKGNFPGRFSGRQFSNSRSEMNVSTLELGDSALYLCASSVQTGGADGYTFGSGTRLTVV.

V and J are TRBV10-3 and TRBJ2-1; D ambiguous. Trimming removed 0 bases from V and 12 bases from J, with 9 bases in between. The CDR3 has 12 residues. Germline values: CDR1 ENHRY, CDR2 SYGVKD. CDR3 nucleotide sequence: TGTGCCATCAGTGAGTCCGGCGCTCCGCAGTTCTTC. Protein: CAISESGAPQFF.

The chain carries TRBV30 and TRBJ2-2; possible D gene TRBD1, 6 bases. In germline, CDR1 is GTSNPN, CDR2 SVGIG (reference sequence). V lost 0 bases to trimming and J lost 4 bases, with 9 bases between them. This CDR3 has 14 residues. In DNA, the CDR3 is TGTGCCTGGAGTGTCGGACAGCTCACCGGGGAGCTGTTTTTT. This codes for CAWSVGQLTGELFF.

This clone is a singleton in its sample. The rearrangement links TRBV6-5 to TRBJ1-2; D is unclear. The CDR3 consists of 14 residues. Per germline, CDR1 MNHEY and CDR2 SVGAGI. With 3 bases removed from V and 4 bases from J, the gap between germline ends came to 12 bases. In DNA, the CDR3 is TGTGCCAGCAGTTATAAAGGACGGGGCTATGGCTACACCTTC. This gives the protein CASSYKGRGYGYTF.

This rearrangement joins TRBV28 to TRBJ2-7; TRBD1 agrees at 9 bases. The CDR3 runs 15 residues. V shed 6 bases, J shed 5 bases, and the junction held 11 bases outside the gene matches. Germline-derived CDR1 and CDR2 are MDHEN and SYDVKM. CDR3 coding DNA: TGTGCCAGCAGAACTTCAGGACAGGGGACCCACGAGCAGTACTTC. It specifies CASRTSGQGTHEQYF.